This TCR beta chain appears in the sequencing data of a study of blood T cell repertoires in COVID-19. About the study: Sample material is recorded as cDNA or gDNA derived from T cells, B-cell-depleted T cells, or PBMCs.

The J segment lost 0 bases and the V segment lost 6 bases, leaving 8 bases of the junction unmatched. The CDR3 sequence is 18 residues long. Per the germline V gene, CDR1 is KGHSH and CDR2 is LQKENI. Seattle patients were enrolled during active infection and followed longitudinally. Generated by immunoSEQ multiplex PCR, the TCRdb table keeps only in-frame clones and is missing some. The sample has about 260,000 clones; roughly 90% are singletons. The sequenced sample consisted of peripheral blood. The chain joins TRBV18 to TRBJ2-3; 14 nucleotides align to TRBD2. The receptor comes from a woman aged 25 to 39 with COVID-19, enrolled during active disease. CDR3 in amino acids: CASSSGTSGSGSTDTQYF. As DNA, the CDR3 is TGTGCCAGCTCCTCCGGGACTAGCGGGAGCGGTAGCACAGATACGCAGTATTTT.